The rows below give T cell receptor beta chains drawn from one sample of a study of blood T cell repertoires in COVID-19. Generated by immunoSEQ multiplex PCR, the TCRdb table keeps only in-frame clones and is missing some. The sample lists hundreds of thousands of clones; about 86% were seen once. What was sequenced was PBMCs or T cells enriched from blood (not recorded which). All receptors derive from a woman aged 50 to 60 in a cohort exposed to, infected with or recovered from COVID-19 (not recorded which). Both conserved end residues are part of each CDR3. The D gene is left open where the match is weak. Only part of the rows carry a size: once, few, many, or a class if the clone is expanded.

size	D	V	J	DNA	CDR3
.	.	TRBV25-1	TRBJ2-7	TGTGCCAGCAGGAACAGGGATGCCTACGAGCAGTACTTC	CASRNRDAYEQYF
.	.	TRBV7-2	TRBJ1-2	TGTGCCAGCAAACCGGGGGGGAACTATGGCTACACCTTC	CASKPGGNYGYTF
.	TRBD2	TRBV7-2	TRBJ2-3	TGTGCCAGCAGCTTAGGACTAGCGGCGCCCACAGATACGCAGTATTTT	CASSLGLAAPTDTQYF
.	.	TRBV19	TRBJ1-2	TGTGCCAGTAGTGATCGCGGGGGTAGCTACACCTTC	CASSDRGGSYTF
.	TRBD1	TRBV5-6	TRBJ1-2	TGTGCCAGCAGCTTGGTGGGACAGGGGGCGCATGGCTACACCTTC	CASSLVGQGAHGYTF
.	TRBD1	TRBV30	TRBJ1-2	TGTGCCTGGAGTTGGGACAGGAGAGGCTACACCTTC	CAWSWDRRGYTF
.	TRBD1	TRBV2	TRBJ2-1	TGTGCCAGCAGTGAACGAAAGGGGGCAAATGAGCAGTTCTTC	CASSERKGANEQFF
.	TRBD1	TRBV7-2	TRBJ1-5	TGTGCCAGCAGCCTTGGGACAGGGGATATTCAGCCCCAGCATTTT	CASSLGTGDIQPQHF
.	.	TRBV4-3	TRBJ2-7	TGCGCCAGCAGCCAAGATCGGCAGGGCTACGAGCAGTACTTC	CASSQDRQGYEQYF
.	TRBD2	TRBV12-5	TRBJ2-5	TGTGCTAGTGGTTTGGGCCTAGCGGGGGTAGAGACCCAGTACTTC	CASGLGLAGVETQYF
.	TRBD2	TRBV5-8	TRBJ2-3	TGTGCCAGCACCGGGACTAGCGGGGGGGCCCTCAGCACAGATACGCAGTATTTT	CASTGTSGGALSTDTQYF
once	TRBD1	TRBV9	TRBJ1-6	TGTGCCAGCAGCGCGGGACAGGGAGCTTCACCCCTCCACTTT	CASSAGQGASPLHF
.	TRBD1	TRBV4-2	TRBJ1-6	TGTGCCAGCAGCCGACCCGGGACAGGGGTTTCACCCCTCCACTTT	CASSRPGTGVSPLHF
.	.	TRBV9	TRBJ2-5	TGTGCCAGCAGCGTAGGTGGGGCCTACCAAGAGACCCAGTACTTC	CASSVGGAYQETQYF
.	TRBD1	TRBV18	TRBJ1-1	TGTGCCAGCTCATCGACAGGGGCCGCGGCTGAAGCTTTCTTT	CASSSTGAAAEAFF
.	TRBD1	TRBV5-1	TRBJ2-7	TGCGCCAGCAGCAGTCGACAGGGGGGAGGAACCTACGAGCAGTACTTC	CASSSRQGGGTYEQYF
.	.	TRBV27	TRBJ1-1	TGTGCCACGGTCGACTCATTCCGGGGCACTGAAGCTTTCTTT	CATVDSFRGTEAFF
.	.	TRBV5-4	TRBJ1-1	TGTGCCAGCAGCTTGGGAGTCCTCGAGAACACTGAAGCTTTCTTT	CASSLGVLENTEAFF
.	.	TRBV5-1	TRBJ1-1	TGCGCCAGTGCGGTTCCTATTGGGGGCCAAGCTTTCTTT	CASAVPIGGQAFF
.	TRBD1	TRBV2	TRBJ1-4	TGTGCCAGCAGTGTGGAGACAGGGAATGAAAAACTGTTTTTT	CASSVETGNEKLFF
.	TRBD2	TRBV9	TRBJ2-5	TGTGCCAGCAGCGCAACCGGGAGGGTCCAAGAGACCCAGTACTTC	CASSATGRVQETQYF
.	.	TRBV14	TRBJ2-7	TGTGCCAGCAGCCAAGTTAGCTCCTACGAGCAGTACTTC	CASSQVSSYEQYF
.	TRBD2	TRBV5-5	TRBJ2-3	TGTGCCAGCAGCTTGTTTGCGGGGGGGCCTTCAGATACGCAGTATTTT	CASSLFAGGPSDTQYF
once	.	TRBV3-1/TRBV3-2	TRBJ1-2	TGTGCCAGCAGCCAAAGGGATTTGGGGGGTGGCTACACCTTC	CASSQRDLGGGYTF
.	TRBD2	TRBV7-2	TRBJ2-1	TGTGCCACCGGGACTAGCGGGGACAATGAGCAGTTCTTC	CATGTSGDNEQFF
few	.	TRBV30	TRBJ1-3	TGTGCCTGGAGTAGGGGGGGGTCTGGAAACACCATATATTTT	CAWSRGGSGNTIYF
.	TRBD2	TRBV4-3	TRBJ2-5	TGCGCCAGCAGCCAAGATGTAGGAGCGGGGCGTGAGACCCAGTACTTC	CASSQDVGAGRETQYF
.	TRBD1	TRBV6-5	TRBJ1-2	TGTGCCAGCAGTTCCCCGGACAGGGGGATACGGCGCTACACCTTC	CASSSPDRGIRRYTF
.	.	TRBV4-1	TRBJ2-7	TGCGCCAGCAGCCAATCACCGGTACAGGGAGACGAGCAGTACTTC	CASSQSPVQGDEQYF
.	TRBD1	TRBV18	TRBJ1-1	TGTGCCAGCTCACCACCGAATCGGGGACAGGGGTGGGCTTTCTTT	CASSPPNRGQGWAFF
.	TRBD1	TRBV5-6	TRBJ1-2	TGTGCCAGCAGCCCCCGGGACAGGGGATTTTCTCCTTATGGCTACACCTTC	CASSPRDRGFSPYGYTF
.	TRBD1	TRBV5-1	TRBJ1-1	TGCGCCAGCAGTCAAGGACAGGGGGCATCTGAAGCTTTCTTT	CASSQGQGASEAFF
.	.	TRBV7-2	TRBJ2-3	TGTGCCAGCAGCTTAAACGGGGGCACAGATACGCAGTATTTT	CASSLNGGTDTQYF
.	TRBD2	TRBV5-1	TRBJ2-7	TGCGCCAGCAGCTTAGGGTCTAGCGGGGGTTCCTACGAGCAGTACTTC	CASSLGSSGGSYEQYF
.	TRBD1	TRBV25-1	TRBJ1-6	TGTGCCAGCAGCGGAATCCCGGGACAGGAGAATTCACCCCTCCACTTT	CASSGIPGQENSPLHF
.	TRBD1	TRBV19	TRBJ2-7	TGTGCCAGTAGTCGGGATGGACAGGGCGCCTACGAGCAGTACTTC	CASSRDGQGAYEQYF